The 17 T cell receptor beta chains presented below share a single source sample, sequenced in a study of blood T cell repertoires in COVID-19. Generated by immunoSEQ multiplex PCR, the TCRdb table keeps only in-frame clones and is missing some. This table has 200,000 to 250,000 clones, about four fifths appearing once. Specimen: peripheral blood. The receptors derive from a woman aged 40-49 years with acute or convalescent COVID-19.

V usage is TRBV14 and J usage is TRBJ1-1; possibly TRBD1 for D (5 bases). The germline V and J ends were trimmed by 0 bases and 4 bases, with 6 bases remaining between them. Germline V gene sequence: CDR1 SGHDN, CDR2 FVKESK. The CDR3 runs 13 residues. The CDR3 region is CASSQDRVTEAFF. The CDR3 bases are TGTGCCAGCAGCCAAGACAGGGTCACTGAAGCTTTCTTT.

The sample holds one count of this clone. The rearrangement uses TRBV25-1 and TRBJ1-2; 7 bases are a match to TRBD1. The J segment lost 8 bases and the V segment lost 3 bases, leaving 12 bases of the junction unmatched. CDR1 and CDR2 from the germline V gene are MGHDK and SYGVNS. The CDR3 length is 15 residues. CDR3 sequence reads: CASSDPLGQSSGYTF. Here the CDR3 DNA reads TGTGCCAGCAGTGACCCCCTGGGACAGTCCTCGGGCTACACCTTC.

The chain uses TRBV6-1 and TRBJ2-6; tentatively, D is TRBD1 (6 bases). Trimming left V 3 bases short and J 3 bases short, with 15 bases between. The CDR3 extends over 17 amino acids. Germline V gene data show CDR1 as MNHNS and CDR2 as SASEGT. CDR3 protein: CASSEPLQGLGANVLTF. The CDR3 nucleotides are TGTGCCAGCAGTGAGCCCCTCCAGGGGCTTGGGGCCAACGTCCTGACTTTC.

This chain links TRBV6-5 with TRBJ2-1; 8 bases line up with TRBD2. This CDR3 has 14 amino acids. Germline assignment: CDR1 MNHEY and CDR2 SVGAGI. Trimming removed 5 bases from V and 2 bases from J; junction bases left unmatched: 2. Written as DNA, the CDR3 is TGTGCCAGCAGTCGCGGGGGGACCTACAATGAGCAGTTCTTC. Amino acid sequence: CASSRGGTYNEQFF.

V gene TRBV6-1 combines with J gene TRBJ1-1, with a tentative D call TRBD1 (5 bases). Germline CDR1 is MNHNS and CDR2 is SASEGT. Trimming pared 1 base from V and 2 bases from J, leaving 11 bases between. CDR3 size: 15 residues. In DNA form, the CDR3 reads TGTGCCAGCAGTGAAGACCCAGGGATTAACACTGAAGCTTTCTTT. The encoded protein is CASSEDPGINTEAFF.

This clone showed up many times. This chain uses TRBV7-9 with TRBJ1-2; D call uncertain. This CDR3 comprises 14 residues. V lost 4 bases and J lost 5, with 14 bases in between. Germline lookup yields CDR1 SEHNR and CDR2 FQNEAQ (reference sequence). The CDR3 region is CASSSPGRWYGYTF. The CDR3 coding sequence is TGTGCCAGCAGCTCGCCGGGTAGGTGGTATGGCTACACCTTC.

CDR3 in amino acids: CASSRTGGSTDTQYF. Here the CDR3 DNA reads TGTGCCAGCAGCCGTACGGGGGGGAGCACAGATACGCAGTATTTT. V usage is TRBV9 and J usage is TRBJ2-3; 8 positions agree with TRBD2. After removal of 4 bases from V and 0 bases from J, the junction contained 4 bases not matched to a gene. CDR1 SGDLS and CDR2 YYNGEE come from the germline V gene. The length of the CDR3 is 15 residues.

CDR3 in DNA: TGTGCCAGCAGTGCCCGGGACTTCCCCCGGCGGGCAGATACGCAGTATTTT. Amino acids: CASSARDFPRRADTQYF. V is TRBV25-1 and J is TRBJ2-3; D might be TRBD2 (6 bases). The CDR3 length is 17 residues. Germline V gives CDR1 MGHDK, CDR2 SYGVNS. Trimming stripped 4 bases from V and 4 bases from J, with 21 bases between.

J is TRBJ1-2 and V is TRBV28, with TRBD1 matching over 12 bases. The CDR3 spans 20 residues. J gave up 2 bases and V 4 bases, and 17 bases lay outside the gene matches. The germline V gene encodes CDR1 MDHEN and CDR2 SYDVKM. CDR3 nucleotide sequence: TGTGCCAGCAGTTCTTCCGTGCAGTGGGACAGGGGGCCCGGAAACTATGGCTACACCTTC. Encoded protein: CASSSSVQWDRGPGNYGYTF.

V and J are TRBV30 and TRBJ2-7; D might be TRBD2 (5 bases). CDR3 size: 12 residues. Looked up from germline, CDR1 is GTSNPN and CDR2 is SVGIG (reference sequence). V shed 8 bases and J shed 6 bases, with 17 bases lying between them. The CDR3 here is CAHEGGRGEQYF. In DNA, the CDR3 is TGTGCCCATGAGGGCGGCAGAGGCGAGCAGTACTTC.

The CDR3 sequence: CASSKPTGATEAFF. DNA for the CDR3: TGTGCCAGCAGCAAGCCGACAGGGGCAACTGAAGCTTTCTTT. The chain recombines TRBV9 with TRBJ1-1; 8 bases align to TRBD1. This CDR3 spans 14 amino acids. V dropped 4 bases and J dropped 5; count of bases not matched to a gene: 7. Germline CDR1 SGDLS, CDR2 YYNGEE.

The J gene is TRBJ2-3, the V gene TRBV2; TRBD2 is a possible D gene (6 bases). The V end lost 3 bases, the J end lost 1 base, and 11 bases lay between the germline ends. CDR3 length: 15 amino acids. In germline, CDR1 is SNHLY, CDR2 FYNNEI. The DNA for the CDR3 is TGTGCCAGCAGTGATGCGGGGATCCGCACAGATACGCAGTATTTT. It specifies CASSDAGIRTDTQYF.

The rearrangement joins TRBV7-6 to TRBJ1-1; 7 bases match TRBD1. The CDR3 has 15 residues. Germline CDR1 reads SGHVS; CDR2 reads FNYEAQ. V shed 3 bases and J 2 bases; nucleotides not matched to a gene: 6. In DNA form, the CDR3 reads TGTGCCAGCAGCTTGGCGACAGGGCATAACACTGAAGCTTTCTTT. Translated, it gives CASSLATGHNTEAFF.

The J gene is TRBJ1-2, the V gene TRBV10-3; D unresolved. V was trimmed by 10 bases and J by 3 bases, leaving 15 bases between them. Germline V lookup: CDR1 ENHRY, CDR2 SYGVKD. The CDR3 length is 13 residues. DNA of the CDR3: TGTGCCACCCGGACTTTGATGGACTATGGCTACACCTTC. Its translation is CATRTLMDYGYTF.

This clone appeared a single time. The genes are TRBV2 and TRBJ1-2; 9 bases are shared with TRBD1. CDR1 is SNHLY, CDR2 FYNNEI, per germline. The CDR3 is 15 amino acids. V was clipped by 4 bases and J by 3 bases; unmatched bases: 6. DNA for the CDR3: TGTGCCAGCAGTGCCAACAGGGGGCTTGACTATGGCTACACCTTC. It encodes CASSANRGLDYGYTF.

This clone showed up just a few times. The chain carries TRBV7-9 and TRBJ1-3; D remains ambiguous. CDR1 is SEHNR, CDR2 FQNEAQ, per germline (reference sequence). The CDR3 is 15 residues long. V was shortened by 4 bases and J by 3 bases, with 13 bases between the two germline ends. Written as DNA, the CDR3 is TGTGCCAGCAGCTCGAACTCCCGGAGTGGAAACACCATATATTTT. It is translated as CASSSNSRSGNTIYF. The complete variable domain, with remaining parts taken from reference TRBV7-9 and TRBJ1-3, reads DTGVSQNPRHKITKRGQNVTFRCDPISEHNRLYWYRQTLGQGPEFLTYFQNEAQLEKSRLLSDRFSAERPKGSFSTLEIQRTEQGDSAMYLCASSSNSRSGNTIYFGEGSWLTVV.

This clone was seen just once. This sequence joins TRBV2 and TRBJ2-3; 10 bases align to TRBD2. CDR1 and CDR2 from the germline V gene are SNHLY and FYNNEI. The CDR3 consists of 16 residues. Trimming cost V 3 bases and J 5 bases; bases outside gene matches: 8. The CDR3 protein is CASSDWISGGLDTQYF. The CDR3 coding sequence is TGTGCCAGCAGTGACTGGATTAGCGGGGGGTTAGATACGCAGTATTTT.